Listed below are T cell receptor beta chains from one sample, sequenced in a study of blood T cell repertoires in COVID-19. TCRdb's table, derived via immunoSEQ multiplex PCR, lists solely in-frame clones and lacks some. The sample includes almost 500,000 clones, approximately 91% of them seen just once. Sequenced sample: PBMCs or T cells enriched from blood (not recorded which). These receptors were obtained from a woman aged 55 to 70 who had recovered from COVID-19. The CDR3 runs from the conserved cysteine through the conserved F or W.

TRBV3-1/TRBV3-2 | CASSRHAPGQGRQPQHF
TRBV4-1 | CASSQAPGDQPQHF
TRBV27 | CASSTSAGNYGYTF
TRBV27 | CASSKQGYYSNQPQHF
TRBV7-2 | CASSFGGGWEQYF
TRBV5-1 | CASSLTGAIYGYTF
TRBV12-3/TRBV12-4 | CASRGQGEQTQYF
TRBV5-1 | CASIRGASGGRETQYF
TRBV7-2 | CASSPGQGRETQYF
TRBV4-1 | CASSQLGLAADTQYF
TRBV2 | CASSEWEGDQPQHF
TRBV18 | CASSPLAGARPQETQYF
TRBV15 | CATSRGESGAPGPQHF
TRBV1 | CTSSRTPPGKTEAFF
TRBV7-9 | CASSLIESTEAFF
TRBV12-5 | CASGPRQEGAEAFF
TRBV5-1 | CASSLYGGKDGYTF
TRBV7-2 | CASSLSGGAYNEQFF
TRBV11-3 | CASSLDSTVRTDTQYF
TRBV19 | CASSTLQGAGADTQYF
TRBV7-2 | CASSFGTLGETQYF
TRBV4-1 | CASSQDRRQGNEKLFF
TRBV5-1 | CASSQPPGYGPGELFF
TRBV27 | CASSSWTSGGHGGELFF
TRBV4-1 | CASSQTPGQGALNTQYF
TRBV5-5 | CASSLEGLGSNEQYF
TRBV5-1 | CASSLRGAGEAFF
TRBV7-9 | CASPGWEKLFF
TRBV5-1 | CASSRTDSSYEQYF
TRBV5-1 | CASRGTGASEQFF
TRBV3-1/TRBV3-2 | CASSPGTSGGASGTQYF
TRBV7-9 | CASTSPRPTNEKLFF
TRBV28 | CASSRSGVYSYEQYF
TRBV7-9 | CASTSDRTTRTDTQYF
TRBV4-1 | CASSQSFTDTQYF
TRBV6-5 | CASSYSQGRQNEKLFF
TRBV11-2 | CASSVKVSGGDTQYF
TRBV5-1 | CASSPTGGNYEQYF
TRBV24-1 | CATSGFRGGTGELFF
TRBV30 | CAWRGGLETQYF
TRBV19 | CASSYKGVNSNYGYTF
TRBV5-1 | CASSSGQGASGELFF
TRBV7-2 | CASSLALAGTDTQYF
TRBV11-2 | CASSRGLDTEAFF
TRBV19 | CASRVGLYGELFF
TRBV6-1 | CASSEVGLGNQPQHF
TRBV9 | CASRRGFNTGELFF
TRBV5-6 | CASSLVKGVGTEAFF
TRBV6-1 | CASSAADRDTGELFF
TRBV15 | CATSREGTYSNQPQHF
TRBV7-8 | CASSLEATSGGAETQYF